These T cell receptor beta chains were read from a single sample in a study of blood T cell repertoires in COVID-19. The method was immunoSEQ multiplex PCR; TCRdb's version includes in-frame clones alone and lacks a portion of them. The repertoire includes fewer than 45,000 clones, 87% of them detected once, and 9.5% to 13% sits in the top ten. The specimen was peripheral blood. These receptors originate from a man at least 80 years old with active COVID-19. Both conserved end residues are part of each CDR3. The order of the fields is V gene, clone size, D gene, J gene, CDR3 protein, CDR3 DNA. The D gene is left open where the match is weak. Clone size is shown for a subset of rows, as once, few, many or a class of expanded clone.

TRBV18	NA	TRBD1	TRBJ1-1	CASSHLDRAVNTEAFF	TGTGCCAGCTCACACCTAGACAGGGCCGTGAACACTGAAGCTTTCTTT
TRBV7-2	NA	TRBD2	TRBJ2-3	CASSLVLAGGPDTQYF	TGTGCCAGCAGCTTAGTTCTAGCGGGAGGTCCAGATACGCAGTATTTT
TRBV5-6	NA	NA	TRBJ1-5	CASSFQQHNQPQHF	TGTGCCAGCAGCTTTCAACAGCACAATCAGCCCCAGCATTTT
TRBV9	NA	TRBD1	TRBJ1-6	CASSVDRVRNSPLHF	TGTGCCAGCAGCGTGGACAGGGTCCGGAATTCACCCCTCCACTTT
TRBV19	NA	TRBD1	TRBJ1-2	CASNLGQGNYGYTF	TGTGCCAGTAATTTGGGACAGGGGAACTATGGCTACACCTTC
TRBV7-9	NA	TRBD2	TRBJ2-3	CASMRAGGLTDTQYF	TGTGCCAGCATGCGGGCGGGAGGACTCACAGATACGCAGTATTTT
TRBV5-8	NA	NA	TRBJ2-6	CASSLQGWGGANVLTF	TGTGCCAGCAGCTTGCAGGGCTGGGGCGGGGCCAACGTCCTGACTTTC
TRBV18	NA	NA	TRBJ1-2	CASSPRQDPSYGYTF	TGTGCCAGCTCACCGCGACAGGATCCCTCCTATGGCTACACCTTC
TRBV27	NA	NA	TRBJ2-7	CASSLSRGGYEQYF	TGTGCCAGCAGTTTATCCAGGGGTGGCTACGAGCAGTACTTC
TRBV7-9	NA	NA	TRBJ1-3	CASSLVGAGNTIYF	TGTGCCAGCAGCTTAGTCGGGGCTGGAAACACCATATATTTT
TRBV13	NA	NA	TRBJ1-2	CASSYRGEHYGYTF	TGTGCCAGCAGCTACCGCGGAGAGCACTATGGCTACACCTTC
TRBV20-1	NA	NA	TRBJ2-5	CSADNRETQYF	TGCAGTGCCGATAACAGGGAGACCCAGTACTTC
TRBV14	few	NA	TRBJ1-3	CASSQDLSGNTIYF	TGTGCCAGCAGCCAAGACCTCTCTGGAAACACCATATATTTT
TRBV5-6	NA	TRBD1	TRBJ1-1	CASRRRQGGNTEAFF	TGTGCCAGCAGGCGTCGACAGGGGGGGAACACTGAAGCTTTCTTT
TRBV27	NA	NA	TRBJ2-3	CASSNQGLLTDTQYF	TGTGCCAGCAGTAATCAGGGACTTCTCACAGATACGCAGTATTTT
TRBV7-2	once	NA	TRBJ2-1	CASSISRGSYNEQFF	TGTGCCAGCAGCATTTCTAGGGGGTCCTACAATGAGCAGTTCTTC
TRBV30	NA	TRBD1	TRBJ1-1	CAWDAQGVGTEAFF	TGTGCCTGGGATGCTCAGGGGGTAGGGACTGAAGCTTTCTTT
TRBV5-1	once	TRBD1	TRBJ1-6	CASSLQTGGSNSPLHF	TGCGCCAGCAGCTTACAAACAGGGGGCAGTAATTCACCCCTCCACTTT
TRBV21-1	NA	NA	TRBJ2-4	CASSKNERVVAKNIQYF	TGTGCCAGCAGCAAAAACGAAAGAGTGGTAGCCAAAAACATTCAGTACTTC
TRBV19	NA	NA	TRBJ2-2	CASKTPGLPTGELFF	TGTGCCAGCAAGACTCCGGGACTTCCTACCGGGGAGCTGTTTTTT
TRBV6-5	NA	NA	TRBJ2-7	CASSYSWGGGREQYF	TGTGCCAGCAGTTACTCGTGGGGGGGCGGACGCGAGCAGTACTTC
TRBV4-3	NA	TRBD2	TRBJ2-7	CASSQQGLAVYEQYF	TGCGCCAGCAGCCAACAGGGACTAGCGGTCTACGAGCAGTACTTC
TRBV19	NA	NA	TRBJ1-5	CASSIRPGVDQPQHF	TGTGCCAGTAGTATTCGGCCAGGGGTAGATCAGCCCCAGCATTTT
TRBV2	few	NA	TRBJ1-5	CASNKLGGGGDQPQHF	TGTGCCAGCAATAAACTAGGAGGGGGAGGGGATCAGCCCCAGCATTTT
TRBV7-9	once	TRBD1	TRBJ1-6	CASSSQPGQVGSPLHF	TGTGCCAGCAGCTCCCAGCCGGGACAGGTGGGGTCACCCCTCCACTTT
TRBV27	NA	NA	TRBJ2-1	CASSFGRGNEQFF	TGTGCCAGCAGTTTTGGGCGGGGCAATGAGCAGTTCTTC
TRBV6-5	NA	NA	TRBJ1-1	CASSYSPRVNTEAFF	TGTGCCAGCAGTTACAGTCCCAGGGTGAACACTGAAGCTTTCTTT
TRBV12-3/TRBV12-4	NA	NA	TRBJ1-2	CASSFFPRYGYTF	TGTGCCAGCAGTTTTTTCCCCCGTTATGGCTACACCTTC
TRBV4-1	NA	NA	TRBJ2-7	CASSPRPGPTYEQYF	TGCGCCAGCAGCCCCCGCCCGGGTCCGACCTACGAGCAGTACTTC
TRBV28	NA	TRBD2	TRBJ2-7	CASSSHPGLAGRKQYF	TGTGCCAGCAGTTCTCACCCGGGACTAGCGGGTAGGAAGCAGTACTTC
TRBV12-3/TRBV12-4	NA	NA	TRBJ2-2	CASTGYRRELFF	TGTGCCAGCACGGGGTACCGCCGGGAGCTGTTTTTT
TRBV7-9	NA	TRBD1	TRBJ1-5	CASSQDRVGQPQHF	TGTGCCAGCAGCCAGGACAGGGTCGGACAGCCCCAGCATTTT
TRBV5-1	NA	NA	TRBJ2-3	CASSKDSASYDTQYF	TGCGCCAGCAGCAAGGACAGTGCCTCTTACGATACGCAGTATTTT
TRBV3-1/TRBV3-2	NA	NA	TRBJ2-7	CASSYSGEQYF	TGTGCCAGCAGTTATTCGGGAGAGCAGTACTTC
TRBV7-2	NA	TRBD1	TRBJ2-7	CASSPRQGAHEQYF	TGTGCCAGCAGCCCCCGACAGGGGGCCCACGAGCAGTACTTC
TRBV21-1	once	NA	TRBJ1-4	CASSKLSQFLTGGNEKLFF	TGTGCCAGCAGCAAATTGTCCCAATTCCTGACAGGGGGTAATGAAAAACTGTTTTTT
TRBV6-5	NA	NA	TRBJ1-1	CASSYSAHRSFTEAFF	TGTGCCAGCAGTTACTCGGCTCACAGAAGCTTCACTGAAGCTTTCTTT
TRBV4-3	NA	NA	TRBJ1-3	CASSQVYGGTGNTIYF	TGCGCCAGCAGCCAAGTGTACGGGGGGACTGGAAACACCATATATTTT
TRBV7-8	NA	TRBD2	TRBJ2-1	CASSFLGLADNEQFF	TGTGCCAGCAGCTTTTTGGGGCTAGCGGACAATGAGCAGTTCTTC